This record covers a single T cell receptor beta chain. The antigen is not known. One end of the junction varies from germline; a read error may be responsible. Data came from immunoSEQ multiplex PCR; TCRdb stores just in-frame clones and leaves some out. The table lists approximately 150,000 clones, roughly 89% of them singletons. This record comes from a study of cytomegalovirus exposure and HLA in healthy donors. Study observations and caveats: Cytomegalovirus status, reportedly, was diagnosed with high specificity and sensitivity by the classifier.

The CDR3 sequence is 14 residues long. CDR1 and CDR2 (germline): KGHSH, LQKENI. This TCR was sampled from a woman aged 30 to 39 in good health and CMV-seronegative. The sample taken for sequencing was PBMCs. The chain links TRBV18 to TRBJ1-4, with 8 bases matching TRBD1. The CDR3 DNA follows: TGTGCCAGCTCGCCACCGGGACAGGCTAGAAAACTGTTTTTT. Protein: CASSPPGQARKLFF.